The rows below give T cell receptor beta chains drawn from one sample of a study of OX40 agonist ivuxolimab in advanced cancers. TCRdb's copy holds only in-frame clones and misses some; the assay was immunoSEQ multiplex PCR. Of some 80,000 clones in the sample, less than 90% are singletons; the top ten hold 0.5% to 0.85%. The sample in question was CD4+ or CD8+ T cells sorted from blood, obtained in a trial of the OX40 agonist ivuxolimab. The receptors here all came from an adult with an advanced solid tumor such as melanoma, head and neck, liver or kidney cancer. The CDR3 runs from the conserved cysteine through the conserved F or W. A D gene is named only where the DNA matches it firmly. Size tells how often a clone was seen (once, few, many) or the class of an expanded clone, and some rows leave it out.

clone size: NA; D gene: NA; V gene: TRBV7-8; J gene: TRBJ1-5; CDR3 DNA: TGTGCCAGCAGCTTAGCGTCACAGGCGAATCAGCCCCAGCATTTT; CDR3 protein: CASSLASQANQPQHF
clone size: NA; D gene: NA; V gene: TRBV5-6; J gene: TRBJ1-5; CDR3 DNA: TGTGCCAGCAGCTTATACAGGGTGGATCAGCCCCAGCATTTT; CDR3 protein: CASSLYRVDQPQHF
clone size: NA; D gene: NA; V gene: TRBV7-6; J gene: TRBJ2-3; CDR3 DNA: TGTGCCAGCAGCTTAGAAGCAGGATACACAGATACGCAGTATTTT; CDR3 protein: CASSLEAGYTDTQYF
clone size: NA; D gene: TRBD1; V gene: TRBV18; J gene: TRBJ2-7; CDR3 DNA: TGTGCCAGCTCACTCGACAGGGCCGAGCAGTACTTC; CDR3 protein: CASSLDRAEQYF
clone size: NA; D gene: NA; V gene: TRBV18; J gene: TRBJ1-5; CDR3 DNA: TGTGCCAGCTCACCCTCGGTCGATCAGCCCCAGCATTTT; CDR3 protein: CASSPSVDQPQHF
clone size: NA; D gene: NA; V gene: TRBV6-6; J gene: TRBJ2-1; CDR3 DNA: TGTGCCAGCAGTGTCCCGGGACTGGGAGATGAGCAGTTCTTC; CDR3 protein: CASSVPGLGDEQFF
clone size: NA; D gene: TRBD1; V gene: TRBV19; J gene: TRBJ2-1; CDR3 DNA: TGTGCCAGTTCGACAGGGAAGAATTACAATGAGCAGTTCTTC; CDR3 protein: CASSTGKNYNEQFF
clone size: NA; D gene: TRBD2; V gene: TRBV7-9; J gene: TRBJ2-3; CDR3 DNA: TGTGCCAGCAGCTCCCGGGGTAGCGGGAGAACAGATACGCAGTATTTT; CDR3 protein: CASSSRGSGRTDTQYF
clone size: NA; D gene: NA; V gene: TRBV30; J gene: TRBJ1-2; CDR3 DNA: TGTGCCGTATCACCGGGAGGAGGGGGCTACACCTTC; CDR3 protein: CAVSPGGGGYTF
clone size: NA; D gene: NA; V gene: TRBV11-2; J gene: TRBJ2-1; CDR3 DNA: TGTGCCAGCAGCTCTCAGACCAATGAGCAGTTCTTC; CDR3 protein: CASSSQTNEQFF
clone size: NA; D gene: NA; V gene: TRBV11-2; J gene: TRBJ1-6; CDR3 DNA: TGTGCCAGCAGCTTAGTCCGGGGCTATAATTCACCCCTCCACTTT; CDR3 protein: CASSLVRGYNSPLHF
clone size: NA; D gene: TRBD1; V gene: TRBV5-3; J gene: TRBJ2-7; CDR3 DNA: TGTGCCAGAAGACCAGGGGGAAGTGTCTCCTACGAGCAGTACTTC; CDR3 protein: CARRPGGSVSYEQYF
clone size: NA; D gene: TRBD1; V gene: TRBV7-9; J gene: TRBJ1-4; CDR3 DNA: TGTGCCAGCAGCTTAGTAACGCTCGGGACAGGGGGGAGTGAAAAACTGTTTTTT; CDR3 protein: CASSLVTLGTGGSEKLFF
clone size: NA; D gene: NA; V gene: TRBV23-1; J gene: TRBJ2-5; CDR3 DNA: TGCGCCAGCAGTCAATCGTCCGGGGGGCGCGAAGAGACCCAGTACTTC; CDR3 protein: CASSQSSGGREETQYF
clone size: few; D gene: TRBD1; V gene: TRBV7-9; J gene: TRBJ1-2; CDR3 DNA: TGTGCCAGCAGCAACTTCCGGGACAGCGCCTATGGCTACACCTTC; CDR3 protein: CASSNFRDSAYGYTF
clone size: NA; D gene: NA; V gene: TRBV10-3; J gene: TRBJ1-1; CDR3 DNA: TGTGCCATCAGTGAACAGGAGAACACTGAAGCTTTCTTT; CDR3 protein: CAISEQENTEAFF
clone size: NA; D gene: NA; V gene: TRBV29-1; J gene: TRBJ2-3; CDR3 DNA: TGCAGCGTTGTAGGCGGGGTTAGAGATACGCAGTATTTT; CDR3 protein: CSVVGGVRDTQYF
clone size: few; D gene: NA; V gene: TRBV29-1; J gene: TRBJ1-1; CDR3 DNA: TGCAGCGTCCGGACACAGAACACTGAAGCTTTCTTT; CDR3 protein: CSVRTQNTEAFF
clone size: NA; D gene: NA; V gene: TRBV19; J gene: TRBJ1-3; CDR3 DNA: TGTGCCAGTGGGGGGTTGGATGGCTCTGGAAACACCATATATTTT; CDR3 protein: CASGGLDGSGNTIYF
clone size: NA; D gene: NA; V gene: TRBV19; J gene: TRBJ1-1; CDR3 DNA: TGTGCCAGTAGTACGGCTGGGGGCGCGTTAACTGAAGCTTTCTTT; CDR3 protein: CASSTAGGALTEAFF
clone size: NA; D gene: NA; V gene: TRBV7-9; J gene: TRBJ1-5; CDR3 DNA: TGTGCCAGCAGCGCATACAGGGACAATCAGCCCCAGCATTTT; CDR3 protein: CASSAYRDNQPQHF
clone size: NA; D gene: NA; V gene: TRBV20-1; J gene: TRBJ2-7; CDR3 DNA: TGCAGTGCTGCCGACAGCTACGAGCAGTACTTC; CDR3 protein: CSAADSYEQYF
clone size: NA; D gene: NA; V gene: TRBV19; J gene: TRBJ1-2; CDR3 DNA: TGTGCCAGTAGTATAGCTATCTCGACAGTTCTCGGTGGCTACACCTTC; CDR3 protein: CASSIAISTVLGGYTF
clone size: NA; D gene: TRBD1; V gene: TRBV7-2; J gene: TRBJ2-5; CDR3 DNA: TGTGCCAGCAGCTCGCGATGGCGACAGGGGTCCCAAGAGACCCAGTACTTC; CDR3 protein: CASSSRWRQGSQETQYF
clone size: once; D gene: TRBD2; V gene: TRBV7-3; J gene: TRBJ2-5; CDR3 DNA: TGTGCCAGCAGCTTAACGGGCGGGGGACCCGCCCAAGAGACCCAGTACTTC; CDR3 protein: CASSLTGGGPAQETQYF
clone size: NA; D gene: TRBD2; V gene: TRBV29-1; J gene: TRBJ2-3; CDR3 DNA: TGCAGCGTTGCGGTACGGGGGGACGCAGATACGCAGTATTTT; CDR3 protein: CSVAVRGDADTQYF
clone size: NA; D gene: NA; V gene: TRBV6-5; J gene: TRBJ1-4; CDR3 DNA: TGTGCCAGCAGCGTCGGGAGGAACCAGATTCTAACGTTT; CDR3 protein: CASSVGRNQILTF
clone size: NA; D gene: TRBD2; V gene: TRBV9; J gene: TRBJ2-5; CDR3 DNA: TGTGCCAGCAGCGTAGGAGGAGCGGGGGGTCACCAAGAGACCCAGTACTTC; CDR3 protein: CASSVGGAGGHQETQYF
clone size: NA; D gene: NA; V gene: TRBV7-9; J gene: TRBJ1-2; CDR3 DNA: TGTGCCAGCAGCTTAGATTTGGTGACGGGCCTCTATGGCTACACCTTC; CDR3 protein: CASSLDLVTGLYGYTF
clone size: NA; D gene: NA; V gene: TRBV7-9; J gene: TRBJ2-5; CDR3 DNA: TGTGCCAGCAGCTTAGGAGGGACAACCCAAGAGACCCAGTACTTC; CDR3 protein: CASSLGGTTQETQYF
clone size: NA; D gene: NA; V gene: TRBV9; J gene: TRBJ2-3; CDR3 DNA: TGTGCCAGCAGCGCCCGAGGGACTCCTAGCACAGATACGCAGTATTTT; CDR3 protein: CASSARGTPSTDTQYF
clone size: NA; D gene: TRBD1; V gene: TRBV7-9; J gene: TRBJ2-1; CDR3 DNA: TGTGCCAGCAGCCCCGGGACAGGAAAGTTGAGCTCCTACAATGAGCAGTTCTTC; CDR3 protein: CASSPGTGKLSSYNEQFF
clone size: NA; D gene: NA; V gene: TRBV2; J gene: TRBJ2-5; CDR3 DNA: TGTGCCAGCAGGGATCAGGGGGGTCGCATAGAGACCCAGTACTTC; CDR3 protein: CASRDQGGRIETQYF
clone size: NA; D gene: NA; V gene: TRBV2; J gene: TRBJ2-7; CDR3 DNA: TGTGCCAGCCAGGGAGCCTACGAGCAGTACTTC; CDR3 protein: CASQGAYEQYF
clone size: few; D gene: NA; V gene: TRBV29-1; J gene: TRBJ2-2; CDR3 DNA: TGCAGCGTTGGGCGGGGTAGCACCGGGGAGCTGTTTTTT; CDR3 protein: CSVGRGSTGELFF
clone size: NA; D gene: NA; V gene: TRBV7-2; J gene: TRBJ2-1; CDR3 DNA: TGTGCCAGCAGCTTACGGGGGCGTCACAATGAGCAGTTCTTC; CDR3 protein: CASSLRGRHNEQFF
clone size: NA; D gene: NA; V gene: TRBV6-5; J gene: TRBJ1-1; CDR3 DNA: TGTGCCAGCAGGGTGAACACTGAAGCTTTCTTT; CDR3 protein: CASRVNTEAFF
clone size: NA; D gene: TRBD1; V gene: TRBV11-3; J gene: TRBJ2-1; CDR3 DNA: TGTGCCAGCAGCCCGGGTCCGCCAGGGGGCCAATACAATGAGCAGTTCTTC; CDR3 protein: CASSPGPPGGQYNEQFF
clone size: NA; D gene: TRBD2; V gene: TRBV10-2; J gene: TRBJ2-1; CDR3 DNA: TGCGCCAGCAAAGTCAGCGGGGGGGCCAATGAGCAGTTCTTC; CDR3 protein: CASKVSGGANEQFF
clone size: NA; D gene: TRBD1; V gene: TRBV4-1; J gene: TRBJ1-2; CDR3 DNA: TGCGCCAGCAGCCAAGATCCGGCGACAGGGACTAACTATGGCTACACCTTC; CDR3 protein: CASSQDPATGTNYGYTF
clone size: NA; D gene: TRBD2; V gene: TRBV7-9; J gene: TRBJ2-1; CDR3 DNA: TGTGCCATGCGGACTAGCGGCCGCAATGAGCAGTTCTTC; CDR3 protein: CAMRTSGRNEQFF
clone size: NA; D gene: TRBD2; V gene: TRBV9; J gene: TRBJ2-3; CDR3 DNA: TGTGCCAGCAGCGTAGTTGGAGGTGGGGGGGACACGCAGTATTTT; CDR3 protein: CASSVVGGGGDTQYF
clone size: NA; D gene: NA; V gene: TRBV7-2; J gene: TRBJ2-5; CDR3 DNA: TGTGCCAGCAGCTTGGTTACGGGGGGCCCACAAGAGACCCAGTACTTC; CDR3 protein: CASSLVTGGPQETQYF
clone size: NA; D gene: TRBD1; V gene: TRBV6-6; J gene: TRBJ1-4; CDR3 DNA: TGTGCCAGCAGTTACCGGGACAGGACGGACTTTTTT; CDR3 protein: CASSYRDRTDFF
clone size: once; D gene: NA; V gene: TRBV2; J gene: TRBJ1-3; CDR3 DNA: TGTGCCAGCAGTGAAGCGCCCCCACCTGGAAACACCATATATTTT; CDR3 protein: CASSEAPPPGNTIYF
clone size: NA; D gene: NA; V gene: TRBV7-9; J gene: TRBJ2-7; CDR3 DNA: TGTGCCAGCAGCCAAACCAACAGGGTACAGGGCGAGCAGTACTTC; CDR3 protein: CASSQTNRVQGEQYF
clone size: NA; D gene: TRBD1; V gene: TRBV6-5; J gene: TRBJ2-7; CDR3 DNA: TGTGCCAGCAGGACGACAGGGACCTACGAGCAGTACTTC; CDR3 protein: CASRTTGTYEQYF
clone size: once; D gene: NA; V gene: TRBV19; J gene: TRBJ1-1; CDR3 DNA: TGTGCCAGTAGTCCACGGGGCGGTTCGGGTTCAGCCGAAGCTTTCTTT; CDR3 protein: CASSPRGGSGSAEAFF
clone size: NA; D gene: TRBD1; V gene: TRBV6-5; J gene: TRBJ1-1; CDR3 DNA: TGTGCCAGCACCTCGGACAGGGGTATCCCTGAAGCTTTCTTT; CDR3 protein: CASTSDRGIPEAFF
clone size: NA; D gene: NA; V gene: TRBV27; J gene: TRBJ1-6; CDR3 DNA: TGTGCCAGCAGTTTAGGAAATTCACCCCTCCACTTT; CDR3 protein: CASSLGNSPLHF
clone size: NA; D gene: NA; V gene: TRBV7-9; J gene: TRBJ2-3; CDR3 DNA: TGTGCCAGCAGCTTATTGCTAGGGAGCACAGATACGCAGTATTTT; CDR3 protein: CASSLLLGSTDTQYF
clone size: NA; D gene: TRBD1; V gene: TRBV6-5; J gene: TRBJ1-3; CDR3 DNA: TGTGCCAGCAGTTACTCGAATCAGGGGGTGGAAAACACCATATATTTT; CDR3 protein: CASSYSNQGVENTIYF
clone size: NA; D gene: NA; V gene: TRBV18; J gene: TRBJ1-1; CDR3 DNA: TGTGCCAGCTCATTTCGGGAGGCGGACTTTGAAGCTTTCTTT; CDR3 protein: CASSFREADFEAFF
clone size: NA; D gene: NA; V gene: TRBV5-1; J gene: TRBJ1-1; CDR3 DNA: TGCGCCAGCAGCTTGGATGCGGCTGAAGCTTTCTTT; CDR3 protein: CASSLDAAEAFF
clone size: NA; D gene: NA; V gene: TRBV9; J gene: TRBJ2-5; CDR3 DNA: TGTGCCAGCAGCGGGTACCAAGAGACCCAGTACTTC; CDR3 protein: CASSGYQETQYF